This TCR beta chain emerged from a study of regulatory T cells in long-lasting Graves disease. This clonotype has a handful of counts. Its antigen remains unknown. The V end lost 6 bases, the J end lost 0 bases, and 12 bases lay between the germline ends. The germline V gene encodes CDR1 LNHDA and CDR2 SQIVND (reference sequence). CDR3 length equals 14 residues. Time point indicated: persistent/refractory GD, antithyroid drugs over 5 years with positive TRAb. PBMC RNA served as the TCR library source. Study-level results: Not thyroid tissue but only peripheral blood was studied.

For TCR beta, libraries came from iRepertoire HTBI primers and Arm-PCR of CDR3 regions. Via MiXCR, TCRdb re-called the multiplex PCR reads, giving one row per CDR3 protein. Of about 460,000 distinct CDR3 sequences in the sample, 20% to 25% are singletons; the top ten hold roughly 13%. The clonotype originates from a female donor with Graves disease. J is TRBJ2-7 and V is TRBV19; D is unresolved. The material was peripheral blood mononuclear cells (PBMCs), obtained when the disease was refractory, from a patient treated with antithyroid drugs. The CDR3 loop is CASRVGLSSYEQYF. CDR3 coding DNA: TGTGCCAGTAGGGTAGGCCTTAGCTCCTACGAGCAGTACTTC.